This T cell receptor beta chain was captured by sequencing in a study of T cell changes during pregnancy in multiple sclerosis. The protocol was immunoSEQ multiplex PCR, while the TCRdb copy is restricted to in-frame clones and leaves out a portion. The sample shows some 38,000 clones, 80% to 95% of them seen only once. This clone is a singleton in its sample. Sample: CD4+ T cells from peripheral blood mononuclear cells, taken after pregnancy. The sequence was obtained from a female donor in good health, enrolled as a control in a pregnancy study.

The CDR3, as DNA: TGTGCCAGCAGCCGGGGACTAGCGGGGGAACGGTCCTACGAGCAGTACTTC. It encodes CASSRGLAGERSYEQYF. The V gene is TRBV7-8, the J gene TRBJ2-7; TRBD2 aligns across 14 bases. The CDR3 loop spans 17 amino acids. CDR1 is SGHVS, CDR2 FQNEAQ, per germline. V lost 5 bases to trimming and J lost 1 base; unmatched junction nucleotides: 7.